The rows below give T cell receptor beta chains drawn from one sample of a study of OX40 agonist ivuxolimab in advanced cancers. Assay used: immunoSEQ multiplex PCR; TCRdb lists only in-frame clones, some missing. Of approximately 100,000 clones listed, about 85% are singletons. Material: CD4+ or CD8+ T cells sorted from blood, obtained in a trial of the OX40 agonist ivuxolimab. The source is an adult with an advanced solid tumor such as melanoma, head and neck, liver or kidney cancer. CDR3s include the opening cysteine and the closing phenylalanine or tryptophan. Fields, in order: D gene, clone size, V gene, J gene, CDR3 DNA, CDR3 protein. D genes are given only for firm matches. Only part of the rows carry a size: once, few, many, or a class if the clone is expanded.

D: TRBD1
size: -
V: TRBV14
J: TRBJ2-7
DNA: TGTGCCAGCAGCCAAACAGGGGAAACCTACGAGCAGTACTTC
CDR3: CASSQTGETYEQYF

D: TRBD2
size: -
V: TRBV5-1
J: TRBJ2-1
DNA: TGCGCCAGCAGGGGGACTAGCGGGATTGTGGATGAGCAGTTCTTC
CDR3: CASRGTSGIVDEQFF

D: TRBD2
size: -
V: TRBV7-8
J: TRBJ2-3
DNA: TGTGCCAGCAGCTTAGCAGTGGGACTAGCGGGAGTGGGGACTAGCACAGATACGCAGTATTTT
CDR3: CASSLAVGLAGVGTSTDTQYF

D: -
size: -
V: TRBV11-3
J: TRBJ2-7
DNA: TGTGCCAGCGGTTCGGACGGCACCTACGAGCAGTACTTC
CDR3: CASGSDGTYEQYF

D: -
size: -
V: TRBV7-3
J: TRBJ2-3
DNA: TGTGCCAGCAGCCAGACCGGGGACGCAGATACGCAGTATTTT
CDR3: CASSQTGDADTQYF

D: -
size: -
V: TRBV27
J: TRBJ2-1
DNA: TGTGCCAGCAGTTTTGTGAGGACCGCCTACAATGAGCAGTTCTTC
CDR3: CASSFVRTAYNEQFF

D: -
size: -
V: TRBV30
J: TRBJ1-3
DNA: TGTGCCTGGAGTGTAAGAGGCTCTGGAAACACCATATATTTT
CDR3: CAWSVRGSGNTIYF

D: -
size: -
V: TRBV6-5
J: TRBJ2-1
DNA: TGTGCCAGCTGTCTAGTCTTAACCTACAATGAGCAGTTCTTC
CDR3: CASCLVLTYNEQFF

D: TRBD2
size: once
V: TRBV7-2
J: TRBJ2-7
DNA: TGTGCCAGCAGCGTTACTAGCGGGGGGTCCTACGAGCAGTACTTC
CDR3: CASSVTSGGSYEQYF

D: -
size: once
V: TRBV4-2
J: TRBJ2-3
DNA: TGTGCCAGCAGCCAAGTAACGGGAGGCACAGATACGCAGTATTTT
CDR3: CASSQVTGGTDTQYF

D: -
size: -
V: TRBV5-1
J: TRBJ2-2
DNA: TGCGCCAGCAGCTGGCCCCGGGGCAGGGGTCACGGGGCACCCGGGGAGCTGTTTTTT
CDR3: CASSWPRGRGHGAPGELFF

D: TRBD1
size: few
V: TRBV30
J: TRBJ1-3
DNA: TGTGCCTGGAGCGGGACAGGGGGGTATGGAAACACCATATATTTT
CDR3: CAWSGTGGYGNTIYF

D: -
size: -
V: TRBV18
J: TRBJ2-1
DNA: TGTGCCAGCTCACCGCCGAATTTCAATGAGCAGTTCTTC
CDR3: CASSPPNFNEQFF

D: TRBD2
size: -
V: TRBV7-8
J: TRBJ2-2
DNA: TGTGCCAGCAGCTTAGGGACTAGCGGGATGACCGGGGAGCTGTTTTTT
CDR3: CASSLGTSGMTGELFF

D: TRBD1
size: -
V: TRBV28
J: TRBJ1-4
DNA: TGTGCCAGCAGTGAGCTGACAGGGAATGAAAAACTGTTTTTT
CDR3: CASSELTGNEKLFF

D: -
size: -
V: TRBV5-4
J: TRBJ2-5
DNA: TGTGCCAGCAGCTTCGGATCGGGGGCGGGCGAGACCCAGTACTTC
CDR3: CASSFGSGAGETQYF

D: -
size: -
V: TRBV7-9
J: TRBJ2-7
DNA: TGTGCCAGCAGCTCAATCACGGGGCTGAGGTCTTACGAGCAGTACTTC
CDR3: CASSSITGLRSYEQYF

D: -
size: -
V: TRBV9
J: TRBJ2-1
DNA: TGTGCCAGCAGCTTGACAGCCTACAATGAGCAGTTCTTC
CDR3: CASSLTAYNEQFF

D: -
size: few
V: TRBV28
J: TRBJ1-2
DNA: TGTGCCAGCAGTTTAAGCACGGGTGGCTACACCTTC
CDR3: CASSLSTGGYTF

D: -
size: -
V: TRBV18
J: TRBJ1-6
DNA: TGTGCCAGCTCCGACGTCTGGACAGACAATTCACCCCTCCACTTT
CDR3: CASSDVWTDNSPLHF

D: TRBD1
size: -
V: TRBV6-1
J: TRBJ1-5
DNA: TGTGCCAGCAATGGACAGGGGAATCAGCCCCAGCATTTT
CDR3: CASNGQGNQPQHF

D: -
size: medium-sized
V: TRBV19
J: TRBJ2-7
DNA: TGTGCCAGTAGTACCAGCCGTGAGAGACCCCACGAGCAGTACTTC
CDR3: CASSTSRERPHEQYF

D: -
size: -
V: TRBV4-3
J: TRBJ2-7
DNA: TGCGCCAGCAGCCAACAGGGACTTCCTACCTACGAGCAGTACTTC
CDR3: CASSQQGLPTYEQYF

D: -
size: -
V: TRBV7-2
J: TRBJ1-4
DNA: TGTGCCAGCAGCTTAGGAGGGAGGGGGAATGAAAAACTGTTTTTT
CDR3: CASSLGGRGNEKLFF

D: -
size: -
V: TRBV18
J: TRBJ2-5
DNA: TGTGCCAGCTCACCCGGAATCGAGGAGACCCAGTACTTC
CDR3: CASSPGIEETQYF

D: TRBD2
size: -
V: TRBV28
J: TRBJ2-7
DNA: TGTGCCAGCAGTGCCGGGACTACCGTTTCCTACGAGCAGTACTTC
CDR3: CASSAGTTVSYEQYF

D: -
size: -
V: TRBV20-1
J: TRBJ1-2
DNA: TGCAGTGCTAGATTGGGAAATGGCTACACCTTC
CDR3: CSARLGNGYTF

D: TRBD1
size: -
V: TRBV7-9
J: TRBJ1-5
DNA: TGTGCCAGCAGCTTGGGCCGGACAGGGAATCAGCCCCAGCATTTT
CDR3: CASSLGRTGNQPQHF

D: -
size: -
V: TRBV5-4
J: TRBJ1-6
DNA: TGTGCCAGCAGTCCCGTAGGGGGATCACCCCTCCACTTT
CDR3: CASSPVGGSPLHF

D: TRBD1
size: few
V: TRBV11-3
J: TRBJ2-7
DNA: TGTGCCAGCAGCTTAGGGGACAGGTTTCCCTACGAGCAGTACTTC
CDR3: CASSLGDRFPYEQYF

D: TRBD1
size: few
V: TRBV28
J: TRBJ1-5
DNA: TGTGCCAGCAGTTCTCCGACAGGGGAGGCCAATCAGCCCCAGCATTTT
CDR3: CASSSPTGEANQPQHF

D: -
size: -
V: TRBV5-6
J: TRBJ2-6
DNA: TGTGCCAGCAGCTTCCCAGGGTTTTCCGGGGCCAACGTCCTGACTTTC
CDR3: CASSFPGFSGANVLTF

D: -
size: -
V: TRBV4-1
J: TRBJ2-5
DNA: TGCGCCAGCAGCCAAGCCCCTTCCGGGATTGGAGAGACCCAGTACTTC
CDR3: CASSQAPSGIGETQYF

D: TRBD1
size: -
V: TRBV10-3
J: TRBJ2-7
DNA: TGTGCCATCAGTGTTCTAAAGCGGGACAGGGGGGACAGCTCCTACGAGCAGTACTTC
CDR3: CAISVLKRDRGDSSYEQYF

D: -
size: -
V: TRBV2
J: TRBJ2-1
DNA: TGTGCCAGCAGTGTTTTGAGGAATGAGCAGTTCTTC
CDR3: CASSVLRNEQFF

D: -
size: -
V: TRBV18
J: TRBJ2-3
DNA: TGTGCCAGCTCGACCCGAGGAGATACGCAGTATTTT
CDR3: CASSTRGDTQYF

D: -
size: -
V: TRBV5-1
J: TRBJ2-1
DNA: TGCGCCAGCAGCTTGGCGGACAGCTCCTACAATGAGCAGTTCTTC
CDR3: CASSLADSSYNEQFF

D: TRBD1
size: -
V: TRBV28
J: TRBJ2-7
DNA: TGTGCCAGCAGTTCACAAGGGGGCTTACAGGACGAGCAGTACTTC
CDR3: CASSSQGGLQDEQYF

D: -
size: once
V: TRBV7-8
J: TRBJ2-5
DNA: TGTGCCAGCAGCTTAGTTGCACAGCAAGAGACCCAGTACTTC
CDR3: CASSLVAQQETQYF

D: TRBD2
size: -
V: TRBV28
J: TRBJ2-7
DNA: TGTGCCAGCAGCCCCGGGGGGGAGAGCGGGTACGAGCAGTACTTC
CDR3: CASSPGGESGYEQYF

D: -
size: -
V: TRBV7-8
J: TRBJ2-5
DNA: TGTGCCAGCAGCCAGGGAGAGACCCAGTACTTC
CDR3: CASSQGETQYF

D: -
size: -
V: TRBV19
J: TRBJ2-7
DNA: TGTGCCAGTAGTATAGATTTAGGACAGCAGAACGAGCAGTACTTC
CDR3: CASSIDLGQQNEQYF

D: -
size: -
V: TRBV6-6
J: TRBJ2-3
DNA: TGTGCCAGCAGTTACTCCGACAGGAAGACAGATACGCAGTATTTT
CDR3: CASSYSDRKTDTQYF

D: TRBD2
size: few
V: TRBV7-2
J: TRBJ2-7
DNA: TGTGCCAGCAGCTCGCCGAGGACTAGCGGGGGGTACGAGCAGTACTTC
CDR3: CASSSPRTSGGYEQYF

D: -
size: -
V: TRBV7-9
J: TRBJ2-1
DNA: TGTGCCAGCAGCAGTTGGGCCCACAATGAGCAGTTCTTC
CDR3: CASSSWAHNEQFF

D: TRBD1
size: -
V: TRBV18
J: TRBJ2-3
DNA: TGTGCCAGCTCACCCGACAGGGGGCGGACAGATACGCAGTATTTT
CDR3: CASSPDRGRTDTQYF

D: TRBD2
size: -
V: TRBV4-2
J: TRBJ2-1
DNA: TGTGCCAGCAGCCCTGGGACTAGCGGCTACAATGAGCAGTTCTTC
CDR3: CASSPGTSGYNEQFF

D: TRBD2
size: -
V: TRBV9
J: TRBJ2-1
DNA: TGTGCCAGCAGCTGGTCGACTAGCCTGAACAATGAGCAGTTCTTC
CDR3: CASSWSTSLNNEQFF